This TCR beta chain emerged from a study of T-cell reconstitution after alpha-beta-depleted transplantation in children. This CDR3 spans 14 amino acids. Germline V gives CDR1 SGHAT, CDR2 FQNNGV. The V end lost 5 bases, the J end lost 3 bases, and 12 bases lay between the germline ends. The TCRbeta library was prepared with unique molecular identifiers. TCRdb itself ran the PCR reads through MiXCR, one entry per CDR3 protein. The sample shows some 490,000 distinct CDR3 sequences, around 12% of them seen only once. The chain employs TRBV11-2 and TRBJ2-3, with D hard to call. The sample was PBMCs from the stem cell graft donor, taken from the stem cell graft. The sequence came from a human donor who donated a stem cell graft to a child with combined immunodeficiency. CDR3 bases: TGTGCCAGCAGCGTCGACTTCCTTACAGATACGCAGTATTTT. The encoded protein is CASSVDFLTDTQYF.